This record looks at one TCR beta chain sequence and its context. It lacks a known antigen. Base qualities are not at hand, and no much larger clone is one base apart. This record belongs to a study of immunodeficiency (dated by TCRdb to between 2017 and 2020). Study-wide context: Repertoire analysis was done to look for VDJ recombination defects and oligoclonality.

Genomic DNA was isolated using the QIAamp DNA Blood Mini Kit and then sent out for immunoSEQ repertoire analysis. CDR3 regions were amplified by multiplex PCR from a standard quantity of genomic DNA template. An Illumina platform was used to sequence the PCR products. The authors processed their data as follows. Sequences were mapped to a reference, using V, D and J gene definitions from IMGT. A nearest-neighbor clustering algorithm merged closely related sequences to remove PCR and sequencing errors. V, D and J usage in productive unique and total sequences was analyzed using ImmunoSEQ Analyzer tools and R version 3.6.1. TCRdb holds this immuneACCESS table with in-frame rearrangements only. Some clones are missing; in checked studies, unresolved V genes explain under half, and the rest has no known cause. V and J calls and clone size are as listed in that table; D and trimming were resolved from the DNA. This sample holds thousands of clones; about 91% were observed only once. Approximately 12% of the sample rests with the top ten.

Before TCR sequencing, CD3+CD8+ T cells were sorted from fresh PBMCs. The paper as a whole reports these results and caveats: Based on top-100 and total clonotype frequencies, severe oligoclonality was found in patient CD8+ T cells but not in patient CD4+ T cells. Relative to control CD8+ T cells, CD8+ T cells from patients had restricted TRB V-J pairing and a lower productive entropy. In the entropy comparisons of patients versus healthy controls, patients were shown as n=3 (open circles), and an effect on thymic development was only suggested as possible.

The germline V gene (reference sequence) supplies CDR1 MNHEY and CDR2 SMNVEV. The CDR3 spans 18 residues, from the cysteine through the phenylalanine. The kept DNA is CDR3 alone, 54 bases in frame from the first base. V is shortened by 5 bases, J by 1 base, and the region joining them spans 23 bases. The sequence links TRBV27 to TRBJ1-1; TRBD1 is perhaps the D gene, given 6 matching bases. The sequenced sample was CD8+ T cells from blood. The sequence derives from a human donor in good health. For the CDR3, the sequence is CASSPTGGPVFANTEAFF. The nucleotides are TGTGCCAGCAGTCCTACGGGGGGGCCTGTTTTTGCGAACACTGAAGCTTTCTTT.